Listed here are 20 T cell receptor beta chains from one sample, sequenced in a study of T cells in Graves' hyperthyroidism and ophthalmopathy (dated by TCRdb to the late 2010s). Library preparation was by multiplex PCR. Sequencing took place on an Illumina HiSeq 2000. The TCR beta CDR3 regions were amplified from the RNA transcripts. For the first round of RT-PCR on the TCR CDR3, the HTBI primer set was used together with the Qiagen OneStep RT-PCR kit. In-frame beta chains were kept once TCRdb had trimmed the public reads at Q25 with fastp and called clones with MiXCR. CDR3 protein sequences are deduplicated, and each keeps its most common genes and DNA. The sample table holds under 350,000 distinct CDR3 sequences, of which approximately 26% were seen once. The ten largest account for more than 25% of the sample. The sequenced sample consisted of blood. The receptors were sampled from a man aged 35 to 55 with Graves' hyperthyroidism that later progressed to Graves' ophthalmopathy.

Ten or more counts support this clonotype. The chain recombines TRBV9 with TRBJ2-2; 12 bases line up with TRBD2. The CDR3 length is 17 residues. The germline V gene has CDR1 SGDLS and CDR2 YYNGEE. J lost 6 bases, V lost 4 bases, and 10 bases had no gene match. CDR3 sequence (DNA): TGTGCCAGCAGCCCCCCTAGGGCTAGCGGGAGGGCCGGGGAGCTGTTTTTT. Amino acid sequence: CASSPPRASGRAGELFF.

The J gene is TRBJ2-2, the V gene TRBV12-5; the D gene is possibly TRBD1 (6 bases). V shed 4 bases and J shed 5 bases, with 17 bases lying between them. This CDR3 is 16 amino acids long. Germline V gene sequence: CDR1 LGHNT, CDR2 FRNRAP. The DNA of the CDR3 is TGTGCTAGTGGTTCGACAGGCCCGATCGTTACCGGGGAGCTGTTTTTT. This sequence encodes CASGSTGPIVTGELFF.

The V call is TRBV6-2 or TRBV6-3, the J call TRBJ2-7; TRBD1 aligns across 10 bases. CDR1 is MNHEY and CDR2 is SVGEGT in the germline V gene. V shed 6 bases and J 5 bases; nucleotides not matched to a gene: 10. The CDR3 runs to 15 residues. The CDR3 coding sequence is TGTGCCAGCAGCCAAGGGGGGACAGGGGTGAACGAGCAGTACTTC. Translating it yields CASSQGGTGVNEQYF.

The table lists this clonotype with a few counts. This rearrangement joins TRBV6-1 to TRBJ2-2; tentative D call: TRBD2 (5 bases). V lost 7 bases, J lost 4 bases, and 10 bases lay in between. CDR1 and CDR2 (germline): MNHNS, SASEGT. The CDR3 is 13 amino acids. The CDR3 is CASTPAVTGELFF. For the CDR3, the DNA is TGTGCCAGCACCCCAGCGGTCACCGGGGAGCTGTTTTTT.

In its sample, this clonotype was seen many times. The chain carries TRBV10-3 and TRBJ2-5, with TRBD2 identical over 8 bases. The germline V gene has CDR1 ENHRY and CDR2 SYGVKD. Trimming at V came to 6 bases and at J to 4 bases, leaving 7 bases not matched to a gene. The CDR3 sequence is 14 residues long. The CDR3 spells CAISSGRSGETQYF. The CDR3 DNA is TGTGCCATCAGCAGCGGGAGAAGCGGAGAGACCCAGTACTTC.

This clonotype was picked up many times. The chain links TRBV18 to TRBJ2-5; 12 bases fit TRBD1. This CDR3 is 15 amino acids long. V gave up 2 bases and J gave up 7 bases; unmatched junction bases: 5. Per the germline V gene, CDR1 is KGHSH and CDR2 is LQKENI. For the CDR3, the DNA is TGTGCCAGCTCACCAGGGACAGGGGGCCATGGGACCCAGTACTTC. Its protein product is CASSPGTGGHGTQYF.

This clonotype was seen many times. The chain uses TRBV6-1 and TRBJ2-5; D is uncertain. The CDR3 loop spans 12 amino acids. V lost 5 bases and J 1 base, leaving 5 bases between the germline ends. Germline loops: CDR1 MNHNS, CDR2 SASEGT. The CDR3 DNA reads as TGTGCCAGCAGTCGCCCCCAAGAGACCCAGTACTTC. Translated, it gives CASSRPQETQYF.

This clonotype was detected many times. V usage is TRBV2 and J usage is TRBJ1-2; a weak D match, TRBD1 (5 bases). Germline CDR1 reads SNHLY; CDR2 reads FYNNEI. The CDR3 extends over 12 amino acids. The V gene lost 3 bases and the J gene lost 6 bases, with 8 bases spanning the gap. The CDR3: CASSDEGHGYTF. Here the CDR3 DNA reads TGTGCCAGCAGTGATGAGGGACATGGCTACACCTTC.

This clonotype was seen many times. The chain is built from TRBV20-1 and TRBJ1-1; D perhaps matches TRBD1 (5 bases). The CDR3 loop spans 15 amino acids. Germline V gene lookup returns CDR1 DFQATT and CDR2 SNEGSKA (reference sequence). V lost 5 bases and J lost 8, with 24 bases in between. CDR3 nucleotides: TGCAGTGCTCACGGTCTCGGGCAGGGCGAAAAGGAAGCTTTCTTT. Translation: CSAHGLGQGEKEAFF.

This clonotype was seen ten or more times. V gene TRBV2 combines with J gene TRBJ2-7; 9 bases align to TRBD2. The V gene's germline CDR1 is SNHLY and CDR2 FYNNEI. The CDR3 spans 14 residues. J was trimmed by 6 bases and V by 4 bases; bases with no gene match: 7. The CDR3 is CASSVASGIIEQYF. CDR3 coding DNA: TGTGCCAGCAGTGTGGCTAGCGGGATTATCGAGCAGTACTTC.

This clonotype was recorded many times. The J gene is TRBJ1-3, the V gene TRBV11-2; tentatively, D is TRBD1 (5 bases). V lost 1 base to trimming and J lost 4 bases, with 11 bases between them. This CDR3 spans 15 amino acids. Germline V CDR1 and CDR2: SGHAT, FQNNGV. CDR3: CASSLVGGNGNTIYF. The CDR3 bases are TGTGCCAGCAGCTTAGTGGGGGGAAACGGAAACACCATATATTTT.

This clonotype was seen at least ten times. The chain is built from TRBV3-1 and TRBJ1-1, with no clear D. The CDR3 length is 13 residues. CDR1 is LGHDT and CDR2 is YNNKEL in the germline V gene (reference sequence). V was trimmed by 1 base and J by 4 bases, leaving 7 bases between them. CDR3 region: CASSQVLGTEAFF. The DNA for the CDR3 is TGTGCCAGCAGCCAAGTCCTTGGCACTGAAGCTTTCTTT.

The J gene is TRBJ1-2, the V gene TRBV6-2 or TRBV6-3; D gene ambiguous. V was cut by 6 bases and J by 5 bases, with 13 bases left in between. The CDR3 is made up of 13 amino acids. CDR1 is MNHEY and CDR2 is SVGEGT in the germline V gene. CDR3 loop: CASSHSSLYGYTF. CDR3 coding DNA: TGTGCCAGCAGCCATTCTTCCCTGTATGGCTACACCTTC.

This clonotype was found many times. The chain is built from TRBV20-1 and TRBJ1-2, with TRBD1 identical over 7 bases. CDR1 is DFQATT and CDR2 is SNEGSKA in the germline V gene (reference sequence). Trimming at V came to 0 bases and at J to 4 bases, leaving 8 bases not matched to a gene. The CDR3 consists of 15 residues. In nucleotides, the CDR3 is TGCAGTGCTAGAGATTGGGGCAGGGGGATCTATGGCTACACCTTC. This translates into CSARDWGRGIYGYTF.

In its sample, this clonotype was seen a few times. The gene calls are TRBV18 and TRBJ2-7; 12 positions agree with TRBD1. V was clipped by 5 bases and J by 4 bases; unmatched bases: 12. The CDR3 extends over 17 amino acids. The V gene's germline CDR1 is KGHSH and CDR2 LQKENI. The CDR3 protein is CASSSGTGGFSMYEQYF. The CDR3 nucleotides read TGTGCCAGCTCAAGCGGGACAGGGGGCTTTTCAATGTACGAGCAGTACTTC. The full variable domain, rest sourced from reference TRBV18 and TRBJ2-7, is NAGVMQNPRHLVRRRGQEARLRCSPMKGHSHVYWYRQLPEEGLKFMVYLQKENIIDESGMPKERFSAEFPKEGPSILRIQQVVRGDSAAYFCASSSGTGGFSMYEQYFGPGTRLTVT.

This clonotype was observed at least ten times. J is TRBJ1-1 and V is TRBV15, with D perhaps TRBD1 (5 bases). Germline-derived CDR1 and CDR2 are LNHNV and YYDKDF (reference sequence). The CDR3 runs to 14 residues. Trimming took off 6 bases at V and 5 bases at J, with 16 bases between the two ends. The CDR3: CATRVAGRETEAFF. The CDR3 DNA sequence: TGTGCCACCAGGGTAGCAGGGAGAGAAACTGAAGCTTTCTTT.

The gene calls are TRBV6-7 and TRBJ2-7; D gene unclear. TRBV6-7 is labeled an ORF, and its function is uncertain. V dropped 0 bases and J dropped 4 bases, with 10 bases sitting between them. CDR3 length equals 14 residues. CDR3 region: CASSYSPFGYEQYF. The CDR3 DNA reads TGTGCCAGCAGTTACTCGCCTTTCGGGTACGAGCAGTACTTC.

This clonotype was recorded at least ten times. The chain has TRBV18 and TRBJ1-1, with D unresolved. The CDR3 runs 12 residues. Germline loops: CDR1 KGHSH, CDR2 LQKENI. V was shortened by 7 bases and J by 1 base, with 7 bases between the two germline ends. The CDR3 DNA reads as TGTGCCAGCTTACGGGGGAACACTGAAGCTTTCTTT. Protein sequence: CASLRGNTEAFF. Complete variable domain (other parts from reference TRBV18 and TRBJ1-1): NAGVMQNPRHLVRRRGQEARLRCSPMKGHSHVYWYRQLPEEGLKFMVYLQKENIIDESGMPKERFSAEFPKEGPSILRIQQVVRGDSAAYFCASLRGNTEAFFGQGTRLTVV.

This clonotype was counted only a few times. The chain couples TRBV28 to TRBJ2-7; 10 nucleotides match TRBD2. Germline CDR1 and CDR2: MDHEN and SYDVKM. V shed 5 bases and J 3 bases; nucleotides not matched to a gene: 7. The CDR3 spans 15 residues. The DNA of the CDR3 is TGTGCCAGCAGTGACCGCCTAGCGGGAGTCTACGAGCAGTACTTC. Amino acid sequence: CASSDRLAGVYEQYF.

This clonotype was seen at least ten times. The chain recombines TRBV7-9 with TRBJ2-5, with D perhaps TRBD1 (6 bases). Trimming stripped 5 bases from V and 5 bases from J, with 18 bases between. Germline loops: CDR1 SEHNR, CDR2 FQNEAQ (reference sequence). The CDR3 has 15 residues. The CDR3 sequence is CASSLGGPKMETQYF. As DNA, the CDR3 is TGTGCCAGCAGCCTAGGGGGTCCCAAGATGGAGACCCAGTACTTC.